This is a list of T cell receptor beta chains from one sample in a study of blood T cell repertoires in COVID-19. Method: immunoSEQ multiplex PCR; TCRdb's copy keeps in-frame clones and lacks some. Of roughly 96,000 clones listed, roughly four fifths were seen once; the top ten hold approximately 4%. The sample was peripheral blood. Receptors originate from a man between 60 and 75 years old with acute or convalescent COVID-19. The CDR3 runs from the conserved cysteine through the conserved F or W. Rows give clone size only sometimes, using once, few, many, or a class for an expanded clone.

11	TRBV2	few	TRBJ1-3	CAIYGGNTIYF
13	TRBV11-3	.	TRBJ2-3	CASSSLGFDTQYF
14	TRBV27	.	TRBJ2-1	CASLGGVSYNEQFF
15	TRBV18	.	TRBJ1-1	CASSPPGGWATEAFF
14	TRBV19	.	TRBJ1-2	CASSPAGGIGGYTF
13	TRBV6-5	.	TRBJ1-6	CASKGTGGPPLHF
15	TRBV9	.	TRBJ2-2	CASSRRQENTGELFF
16	TRBV7-9	.	TRBJ2-3	CASRRGTSGFGDTQYF
16	TRBV3-1/TRBV3-2	.	TRBJ2-2	CASRSTGTGGDGELFF
12	TRBV3-1/TRBV3-2	.	TRBJ2-7	CASSLQTYEQYF
15	TRBV11-2	.	TRBJ2-1	CASSLGLAGVYEQFF
18	TRBV11-3	.	TRBJ2-3	CASSSWEKREVETDTQYF